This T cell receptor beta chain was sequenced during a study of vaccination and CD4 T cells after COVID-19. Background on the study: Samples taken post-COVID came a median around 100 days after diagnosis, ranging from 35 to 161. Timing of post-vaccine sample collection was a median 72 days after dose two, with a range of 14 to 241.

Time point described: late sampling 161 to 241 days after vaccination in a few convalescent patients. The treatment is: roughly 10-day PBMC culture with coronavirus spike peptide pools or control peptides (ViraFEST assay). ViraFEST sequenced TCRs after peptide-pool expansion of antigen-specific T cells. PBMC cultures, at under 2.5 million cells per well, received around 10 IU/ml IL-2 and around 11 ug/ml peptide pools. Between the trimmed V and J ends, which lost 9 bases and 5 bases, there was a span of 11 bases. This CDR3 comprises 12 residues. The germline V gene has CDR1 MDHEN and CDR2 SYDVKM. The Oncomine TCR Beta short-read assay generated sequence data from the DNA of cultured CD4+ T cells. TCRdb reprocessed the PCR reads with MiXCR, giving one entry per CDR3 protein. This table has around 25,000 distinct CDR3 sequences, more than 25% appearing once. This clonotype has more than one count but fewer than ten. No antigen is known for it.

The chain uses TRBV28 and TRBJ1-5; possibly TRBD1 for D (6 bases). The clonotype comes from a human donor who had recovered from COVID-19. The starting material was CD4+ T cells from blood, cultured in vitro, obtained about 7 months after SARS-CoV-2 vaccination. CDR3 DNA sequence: TGTGCCAGTTCAACAGGGTATCAGCCCCAGCATTTT. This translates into CASSTGYQPQHF.